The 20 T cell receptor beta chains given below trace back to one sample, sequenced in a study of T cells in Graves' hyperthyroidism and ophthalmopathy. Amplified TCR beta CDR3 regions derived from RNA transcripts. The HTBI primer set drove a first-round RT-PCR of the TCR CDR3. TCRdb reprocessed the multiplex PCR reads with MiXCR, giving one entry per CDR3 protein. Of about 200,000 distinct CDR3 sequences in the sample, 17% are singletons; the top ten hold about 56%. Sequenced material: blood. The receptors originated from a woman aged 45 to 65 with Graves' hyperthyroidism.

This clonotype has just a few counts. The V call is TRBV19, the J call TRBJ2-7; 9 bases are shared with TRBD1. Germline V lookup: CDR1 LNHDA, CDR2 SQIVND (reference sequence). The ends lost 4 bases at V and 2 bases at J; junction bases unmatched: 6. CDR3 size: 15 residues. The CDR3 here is CASSTGTGSPYEQYF. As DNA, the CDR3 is TGTGCCAGTAGTACCGGGACAGGGAGTCCCTACGAGCAGTACTTC. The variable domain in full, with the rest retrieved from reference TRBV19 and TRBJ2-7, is DGGITQSPKYLFRKEGQNVTLSCEQNLNHDAMYWYRQDPGQGLRLIYYSQIVNDFQKGDIAEGYSVSREKKESFPLTVTSAQKNPTAFYLCASSTGTGSPYEQYFGPGTRLTVT.

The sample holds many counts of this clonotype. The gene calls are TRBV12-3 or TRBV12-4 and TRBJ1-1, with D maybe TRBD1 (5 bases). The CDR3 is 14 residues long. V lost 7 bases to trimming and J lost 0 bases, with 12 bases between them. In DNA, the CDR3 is TGTGCCAGCACCCCAGCAGGGTTGAACACTGAAGCTTTCTTT. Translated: CASTPAGLNTEAFF.

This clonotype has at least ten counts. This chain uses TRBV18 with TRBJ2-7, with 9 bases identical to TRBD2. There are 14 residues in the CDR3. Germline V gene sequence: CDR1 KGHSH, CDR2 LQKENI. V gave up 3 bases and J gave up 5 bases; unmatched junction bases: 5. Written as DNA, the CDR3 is TGTGCCAGCTCACCTAGCGGGAGTCAAAACGAGCAGTACTTC. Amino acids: CASSPSGSQNEQYF.

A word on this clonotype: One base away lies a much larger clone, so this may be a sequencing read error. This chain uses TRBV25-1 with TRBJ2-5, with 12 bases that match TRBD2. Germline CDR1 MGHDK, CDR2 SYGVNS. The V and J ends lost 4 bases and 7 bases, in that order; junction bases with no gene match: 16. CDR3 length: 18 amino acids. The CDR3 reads CASSGAIGLAGGPGTQYF. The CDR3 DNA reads TGTGCCAGCAGTGGGGCGATCGGGCTAGCGGGAGGGCCGGGGACCCAGTACTTC.

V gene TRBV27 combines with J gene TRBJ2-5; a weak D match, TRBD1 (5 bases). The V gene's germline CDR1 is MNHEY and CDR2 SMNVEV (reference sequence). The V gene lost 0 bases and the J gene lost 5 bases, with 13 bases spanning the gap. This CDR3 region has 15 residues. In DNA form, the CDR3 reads TGTGCCAGCAGTTTATCCCCAGGGTTGGGGGAGACCCAGTACTTC. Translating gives CASSLSPGLGETQYF.

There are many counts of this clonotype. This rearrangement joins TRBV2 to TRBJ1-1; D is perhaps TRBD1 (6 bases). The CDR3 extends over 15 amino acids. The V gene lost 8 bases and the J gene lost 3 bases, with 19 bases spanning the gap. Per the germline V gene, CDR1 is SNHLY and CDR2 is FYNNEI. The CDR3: CASPGVGLSDTEAFF. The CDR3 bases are TGTGCCAGCCCAGGGGTGGGTTTGTCGGACACTGAAGCTTTCTTT. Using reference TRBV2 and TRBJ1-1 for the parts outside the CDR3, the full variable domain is EPEVTQTPSHQVTQMGQEVILRCVPISNHLYFYWYRQILGQKVEFLVSFYNNEISEKSEIFDDQFSVERPDGSNFTLKIRSTKLEDSAMYFCASPGVGLSDTEAFFGQGTRLTVV.

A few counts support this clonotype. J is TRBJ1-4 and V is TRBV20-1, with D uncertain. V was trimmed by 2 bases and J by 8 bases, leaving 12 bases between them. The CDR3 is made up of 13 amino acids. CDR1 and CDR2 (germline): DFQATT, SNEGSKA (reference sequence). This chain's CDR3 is CSARLTLQEKLFF. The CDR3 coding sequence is TGCAGTGCTAGATTAACCCTCCAGGAAAAACTGTTTTTT.

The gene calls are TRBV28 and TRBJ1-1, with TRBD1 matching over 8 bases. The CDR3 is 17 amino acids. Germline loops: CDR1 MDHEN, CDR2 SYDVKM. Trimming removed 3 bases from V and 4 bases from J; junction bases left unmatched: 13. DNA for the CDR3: TGTGCCAGCAGTTTGGCGAAGCAGGGGGCAATCTTCACTGAAGCTTTCTTT. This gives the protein CASSLAKQGAIFTEAFF.

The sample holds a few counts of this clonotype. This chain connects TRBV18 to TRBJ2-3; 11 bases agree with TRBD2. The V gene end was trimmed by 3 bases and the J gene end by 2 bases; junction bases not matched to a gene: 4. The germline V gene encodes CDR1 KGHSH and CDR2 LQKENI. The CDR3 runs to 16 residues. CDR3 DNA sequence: TGTGCCAGCTCACCTGGGACTAGCGGACTCACAGATACGCAGTATTTT. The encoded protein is CASSPGTSGLTDTQYF.

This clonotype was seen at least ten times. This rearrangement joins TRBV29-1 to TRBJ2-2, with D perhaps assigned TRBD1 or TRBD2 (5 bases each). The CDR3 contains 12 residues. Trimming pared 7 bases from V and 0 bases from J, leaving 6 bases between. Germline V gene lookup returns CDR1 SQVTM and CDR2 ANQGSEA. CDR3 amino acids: CSGGPNTGELFF. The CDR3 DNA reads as TGCAGCGGGGGACCGAACACCGGGGAGCTGTTTTTT.

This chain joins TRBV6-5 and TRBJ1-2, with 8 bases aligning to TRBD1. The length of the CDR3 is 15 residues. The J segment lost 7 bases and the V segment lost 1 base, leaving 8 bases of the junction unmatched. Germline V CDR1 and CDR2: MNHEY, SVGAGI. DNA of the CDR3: TGTGCCAGCAGTTACTTAGGACAGGGAATAGCTGGCTACACCTTC. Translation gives CASSYLGQGIAGYTF.

In DNA, the CDR3 is TGTGCCAGCAGCTTAGCGCTTCAGGCGTACGAGCAGTACTTC. It translates to CASSLALQAYEQYF. The chain uses TRBV7-8 and TRBJ2-7; D is ambiguous. V lost 0 bases and J lost 4, with 10 bases in between. This CDR3 is 14 amino acids long. Germline lookup yields CDR1 SGHVS and CDR2 FQNEAQ.

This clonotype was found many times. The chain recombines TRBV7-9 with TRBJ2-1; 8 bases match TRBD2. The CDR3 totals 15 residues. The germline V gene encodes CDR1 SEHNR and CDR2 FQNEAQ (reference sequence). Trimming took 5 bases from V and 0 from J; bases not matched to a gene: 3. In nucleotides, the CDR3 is TGTGCCAGCAGCCAGAGCGGGAGCTCCTACAATGAGCAGTTCTTC. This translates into CASSQSGSSYNEQFF.

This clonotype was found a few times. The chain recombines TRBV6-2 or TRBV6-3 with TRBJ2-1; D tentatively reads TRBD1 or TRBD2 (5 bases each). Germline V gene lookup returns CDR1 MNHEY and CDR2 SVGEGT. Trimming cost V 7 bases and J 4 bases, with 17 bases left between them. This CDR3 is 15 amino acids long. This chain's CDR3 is CASKTGAGRYNEQFF. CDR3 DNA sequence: TGTGCCAGCAAAACGGGCGCAGGGAGATACAATGAGCAGTTCTTC.

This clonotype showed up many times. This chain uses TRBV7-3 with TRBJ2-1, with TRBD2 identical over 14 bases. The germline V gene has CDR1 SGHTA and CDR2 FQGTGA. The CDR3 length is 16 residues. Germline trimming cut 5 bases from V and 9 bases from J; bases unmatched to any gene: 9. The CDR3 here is CASSPRLAGGPGEQFF. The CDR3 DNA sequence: TGTGCCAGCAGCCCGAGACTAGCGGGAGGGCCGGGTGAGCAGTTCTTC.

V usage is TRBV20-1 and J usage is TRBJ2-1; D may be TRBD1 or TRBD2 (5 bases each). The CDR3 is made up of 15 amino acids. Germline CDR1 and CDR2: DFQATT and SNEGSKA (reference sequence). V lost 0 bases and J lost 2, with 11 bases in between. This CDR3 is CSARDLGETYNEQFF. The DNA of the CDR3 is TGCAGTGCTAGAGATCTGGGGGAAACCTACAATGAGCAGTTCTTC.

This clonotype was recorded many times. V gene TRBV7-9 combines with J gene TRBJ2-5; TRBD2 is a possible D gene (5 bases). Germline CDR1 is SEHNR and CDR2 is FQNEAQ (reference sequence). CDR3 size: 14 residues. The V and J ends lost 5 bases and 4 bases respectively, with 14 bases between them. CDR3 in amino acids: CASSPSALAETQYF. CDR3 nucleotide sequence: TGTGCCAGCAGCCCGTCCGCGCTAGCAGAGACCCAGTACTTC. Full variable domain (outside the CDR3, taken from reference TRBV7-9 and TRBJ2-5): DTGVSQNPRHKITKRGQNVTFRCDPISEHNRLYWYRQTLGQGPEFLTYFQNEAQLEKSRLLSDRFSAERPKGSFSTLEIQRTEQGDSAMYLCASSPSALAETQYFGPGTRLLVL.

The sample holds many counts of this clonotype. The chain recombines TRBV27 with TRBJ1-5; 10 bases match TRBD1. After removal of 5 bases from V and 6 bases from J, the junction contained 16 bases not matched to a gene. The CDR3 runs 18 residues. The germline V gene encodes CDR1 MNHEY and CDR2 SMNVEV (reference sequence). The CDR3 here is CASSRTRQGARRSQPQHF. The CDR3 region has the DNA TGTGCCAGCAGTCGGACCCGACAGGGGGCGCGTCGCAGTCAGCCCCAGCATTTT.

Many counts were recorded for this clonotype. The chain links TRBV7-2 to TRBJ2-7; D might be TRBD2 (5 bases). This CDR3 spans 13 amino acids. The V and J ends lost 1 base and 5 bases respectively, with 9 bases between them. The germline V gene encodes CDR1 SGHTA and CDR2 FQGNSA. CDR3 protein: CASSLGLRDEQYF. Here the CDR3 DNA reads TGTGCCAGCAGCTTAGGTTTGCGGGACGAGCAGTACTTC. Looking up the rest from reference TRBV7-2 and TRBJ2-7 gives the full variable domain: GAGVSQSPSNKVTEKGKDVELRCDPISGHTALYWYRQSLGQGLEFLIYFQGNSAPDKSGLPSDRFSAERTGGSVSTLTIQRTQQEDSAVYLCASSLGLRDEQYFGPGTRLTVT.

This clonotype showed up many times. The CDR3 loop reads CASSYGYAADTQYF. For the CDR3, the DNA is TGTGCCAGCAGCTACGGCTACGCAGCAGATACGCAGTATTTT. This sequence joins TRBV9 and TRBJ2-3; the D is unclear. Trimming took off 4 bases at V and 4 bases at J, with 13 bases between the two ends. The length of the CDR3 is 14 residues. Germline V gene lookup returns CDR1 SGDLS and CDR2 YYNGEE.